This TCR beta chain came from a study of CD8 T cells in Susac syndrome. TCR beta was sequenced from blood CD8+ and CD4+ T cells. Random hexamers were used to reverse transcribe the RNA input (about 0.5 to 1 ug). Amplification of TCR beta CDR3 by immunoSEQ multiplex PCR spanned 54 Vbeta and 13 Jbeta. A single record per CDR3 protein comes from TCRdb applying MiXCR to the immunoSEQ multiplex PCR reads. This table holds around 50,000 distinct CDR3 sequences, 80% to 95% found once. V lost 2 bases, J lost 2 bases, and 10 bases stayed unmatched. CDR1 is SGHRS and CDR2 is YFSETQ in the germline V gene. The CDR3 spans 16 residues.

This chain joins TRBV5-1 and TRBJ2-7, with TRBD1 identical over 7 bases. The receptor was derived from a human donor in good health. The sequenced sample was CD8+ T cells from PBMCs. The chain's CDR3 is CASSFFRQGTPYEQYF. CDR3 coding DNA: TGCGCCAGCAGCTTCTTTAGACAGGGTACTCCCTACGAGCAGTACTTC.